This T cell receptor (beta chain) is drawn from a study of blood T cell repertoires in COVID-19. Study processing details: Amplified reference gene primers provided the basis for estimating nucleated cell counts. Repertoires were generated with immunoSEQ multiplex PCR, while TCRdb's copy carries only in-frame clones and drops some. V and J calls and clone size are copied from that table; D and trimming were computed from the DNA. The repertoire holds about 60,000 clones, with roughly four fifths as singletons. Worth noting for this clone: Other DNA sequences in this specimen translate into the identical CDR3.

Germline CDR1 SQVTM, CDR2 ANQGSEA. V was clipped by 6 bases and J by 0 bases, with 9 bases between them. The CDR3 consists of 12 residues. Material: peripheral blood. The J gene is TRBJ2-7, the V gene TRBV29-1, with D possibly matching TRBD1 (6 bases). The clonotype comes from a woman of 80 years or more with acute or convalescent COVID-19. DNA of the CDR3: TGCAGCGTCCGGGACACCTCCTACGAGCAGTACTTC. Its translation is CSVRDTSYEQYF.